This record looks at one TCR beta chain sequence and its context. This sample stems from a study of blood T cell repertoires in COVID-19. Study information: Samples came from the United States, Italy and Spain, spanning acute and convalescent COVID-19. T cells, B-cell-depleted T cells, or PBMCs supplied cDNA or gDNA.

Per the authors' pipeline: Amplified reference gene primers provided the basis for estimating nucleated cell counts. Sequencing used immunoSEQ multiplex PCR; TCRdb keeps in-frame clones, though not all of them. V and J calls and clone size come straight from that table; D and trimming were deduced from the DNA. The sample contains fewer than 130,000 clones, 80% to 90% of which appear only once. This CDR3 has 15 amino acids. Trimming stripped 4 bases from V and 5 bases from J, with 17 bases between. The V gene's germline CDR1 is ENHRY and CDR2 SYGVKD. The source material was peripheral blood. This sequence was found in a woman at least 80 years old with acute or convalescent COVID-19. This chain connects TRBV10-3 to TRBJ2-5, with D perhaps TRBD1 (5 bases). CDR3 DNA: TGTGCCATCAGTGGTAAAGGGGCCATGTTGGAGACCCAGTACTTC. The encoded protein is CAISGKGAMLETQYF.